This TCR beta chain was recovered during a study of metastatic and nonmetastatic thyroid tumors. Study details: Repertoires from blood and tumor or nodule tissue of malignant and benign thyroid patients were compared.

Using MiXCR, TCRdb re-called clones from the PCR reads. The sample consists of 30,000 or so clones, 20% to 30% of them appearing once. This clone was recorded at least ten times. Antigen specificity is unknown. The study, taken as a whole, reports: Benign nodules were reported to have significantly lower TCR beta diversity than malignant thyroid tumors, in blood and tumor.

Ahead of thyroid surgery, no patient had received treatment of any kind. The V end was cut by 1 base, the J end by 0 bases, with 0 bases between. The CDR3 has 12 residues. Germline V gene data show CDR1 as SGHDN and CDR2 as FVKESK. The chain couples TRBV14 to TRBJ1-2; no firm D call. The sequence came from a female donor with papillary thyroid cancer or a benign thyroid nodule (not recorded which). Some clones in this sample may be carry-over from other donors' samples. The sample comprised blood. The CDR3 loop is CASSQANYGYTF. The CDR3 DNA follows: TGTGCCAGCAGCCAAGCTAACTATGGCTACACCTTC.